This TCR beta chain stems from a study of cytomegalovirus exposure and HLA in healthy donors (TCRdb year 2017). Notes on the research overall: In an earlier analysis of approximately 500 of the donors, under 300 Gb of sequence data and 117 million unique TCR beta sequences from approximately 180 million T cells were reported. To study patterns of TCR occurrence, a later analysis re-analyzed previously published TCR beta repertoires from 700 or so donors and added high-resolution HLA genotyping. Of the roughly 400 genotyped donors, 65% to 90% were placed in the genetic ancestry cluster associated with self-reported Caucasian donors. Donor age, sex, ethnicity and CMV serostatus were compiled together with the repertoire data. Among about 360 genotyped donors of the cohort, an average of about 240,000 unique TCR beta nucleotide sequences were sequenced per donor, roughly 18% of them non-productive. A later genetic analysis used genome-wide SNP genotypes for about three fifths of the 666 donors, treating that subset as a discovery cohort. Approximately 310 gigabases of sequencing data and roughly 90 million unique TCR sequences were included in an early release covering several hundred HLA-typed donors. The study combined high-throughput TCR immunosequencing, statistical association of individual TCRs with disease status, and machine learning to predict cytomegalovirus infection status. The study used immunosequencing to profile the T cell repertoires of 600 to 850 subjects and linked those repertoires to cytomegalovirus serostatus. Four or five DR-DQ haplotypes were handled as single units for association and clustering because linkage in the cohort was strong. The study aimed to test whether cataloging public T cell receptors could reveal signatures of past pathogen exposure. Every repertoire in the discovery cohort had been generated on one and the same sequencing platform. A separate validation cohort of 90 to 150 different subjects was used in addition to the roughly 640-subject first cohort. HLA typing covered class I and class II loci at four-digit resolution. The later analysis used no new phenotypic data to find candidate immune exposures, relying instead on TCR beta sequences and their occurrence across donors. Typing coverage varied by locus: about 629-640 donors for A, B, C, DRB1 and DQB1; around 560 for DQA1; around 570 for DPA1; 400 to 480 for DPB1. In an earlier analysis of roughly 600 of the donors, high-throughput TCR beta sequencing was used to judge whether each TCR beta V gene segment behaved as functional or pseudogenic.

The CDR3 contains 17 residues, cysteine and phenylalanine counted. Solely the CDR3 DNA is kept, with 51 bases framed from the first base. The germline V and J ends show losses of 1 base and 6 bases respectively, and no gene match explains 11 bases of the junction. The germline V gene gives CDR1 as SGDLS and CDR2 as YYNGEE. The method behind the library was the immunoSEQ multiplex PCR assay. For the multiplex PCR, a mixture combining 60 forward primers for TCR Vbeta segments and 13 reverse primers for TCR Jbeta segments was used. A multiplex PCR assay on genomic DNA amplified the CDR3 region of rearranged TCR beta genes. The amplified TCR beta libraries were sequenced on the Illumina HiSeq System as 87-base-pair reads. The study's own analysis went as follows. A later analysis counted some 80 million unique TCR beta chains across the 690 or so repertoires, and some 11 million of these chains were shared by at least two donors. To remove PCR and sequencing errors, raw reads were error-corrected and collapsed into unique sequences using a nearest-neighbor algorithm that merged closely related sequences. V, D and J gene segments were assigned by aligning CDR3 sequences to IMGT reference sequences. Each retained sequence needed at least a six-nucleotide match to both a V gene segment and a J gene segment. A rearrangement counted as productive if the CDR3 had no stop codons and remained in frame with V and J, and every other rearrangement counted as non-productive. CDR3 was defined according to IMGT convention as the region running from the second conserved V-encoded cysteine to the conserved J-encoded phenylalanine. In an earlier analysis of 500 to 650 of the donors, sequences lacking an unambiguous match to a single V gene segment were excluded. In an earlier analysis of several hundred of the donors, V segments were called functional above 56.7% productive rearrangements and were called segregating when the between-donor standard deviation exceeded 5%. A statistical classification framework was built to diagnose cytomegalovirus status from the catalog of TCR beta chain sequences. In a later analysis, V and J genes were assigned by comparing TCR nucleotide sequences against IMGT/GENE-DB human TR gene sequences. In a later analysis, CDR3 sequences and most-parsimonious VDJ recombination scenarios were assigned using the TCRdist pipeline. A later analysis defined each TCR beta chain by its CDR3 amino acid sequence plus V-gene family, and excluded reads lacking a unique V-gene family. To address suspected cross-contamination and a sequencing artifact, a later analysis removed a few hundred highly shared, low-generation-probability nucleotide sequences. In a later analysis, a clonal expansion index for each public chain was calculated from normalized within-repertoire ranks of inferred template counts. In a later analysis, generation probabilities were computed using a VDJ recombination model fitted to out-of-frame rearrangements, and the results were checked against IGoR. In a later analysis, hypergeometric tests were used to score TCR-TCR, TCR-HLA and TCR-CMV co-occurrence, with a repertoire-size bias correction applied to TCR pairs. In a later analysis, false discovery rates were estimated by permuting HLA or CMV assignments 20 times. In a later analysis, co-occurring TCRs were grouped using DBSCAN, and TCRdist sequence similarity was added for clustering within HLA-allele-positive subsets. Co-occurrence clustering excluded repertoires with fewer than 30,000 or more than 120,000 public chains, plus five with anomalous nucleotide sharing. The source is immuneACCESS, and TCRdb retained only in-frame sequences with V and J called. Part of the clones is not carried over; for the studies checked, unresolved V genes explain less than half of this, and the remainder is unexplained. V and J calls and clone size are those listed in that table; D and trimming were worked out from the DNA. The table for this sample records 91,000 or so clones. 3% to 3.5% of the sample rests with the top ten.

Here is what the overall study found, with its caveats: Most CMV-associated TCR beta chains appeared to be HLA-restricted in a later analysis, and the HLA associations seemed to be driven largely by CMV exposure. The study listed 170 or so TCR beta chains as associated with cytomegalovirus. A further reported finding was that TCR beta sequences accurately predicted the HLA-A and HLA-B alleles for most subjects in the first cohort. In a later analysis, several top co-occurrence clusters were reported to appear linked to parvovirus B19, influenza, CMV and Epstein-Barr virus. Most TCR sequences were observed very rarely across donors, whereas some public TCRs were present in many individuals. The presence/absence analyses assumed that sequencing depth was roughly uniform across donors, and that assumption may not be true. Over 15 rarely observed V segments, including chromosome 9 orphons, were excluded from the earlier analysis of approximately 600 of the donors because counts were too low. Correlated functional status among segregating V segments might reflect linkage disequilibrium, but an unknown experimental factor could not be ruled out. A later analysis found that TCR association rates varied across HLA loci, with DRB1 alleles showing the most associated TCRs and HLA-C alleles the fewest. A few of the identified cytomegalovirus-associated TCR beta chains were confirmed in vitro to be specific for cytomegalovirus antigens. A group of highly shared sequence variants was considered likely to be a technical artifact of the sequencing pipeline. At a false discovery rate of 0.05, a later analysis linked 16,951 TCR beta sequences to specific HLA alleles. Some IMGT-functional V segments, including TRBV6-2 and TRBV6-3, could not be told apart with the 87-base-pair reads, so those segments were excluded. Broadly in line with IMGT annotations, most TCR beta V segments showed up in productive rearrangements about 87% or about 30% of the time in an earlier analysis of a few hundred of the donors. A later genetic analysis reported fewer N-insertions in productive TCRs among donors in an Asian-associated ancestry cluster than the roughly 670-donor mean. The classifier was reported to diagnose cytomegalovirus status with high specificity and sensitivity in both the original and validation cohorts. Strong co-occurrence of HLA alleles, especially DR and DQ, made assigning TCR associations to individual alleles difficult. This cohort had only TCR beta chains sequenced, and the lack of alpha or paired-chain data limited which features could be detected. Immune exposure information for the cohort was limited to CMV serostatus. V-gene and J-gene trimming of TCR beta chains was associated with a missense DCLRE1C variant in a later genetic analysis, and the association was replicated in an independent cohort. Because some donors lacked HLA typing at each locus, the association tests relied only on the typed subset. A later analysis found that HLA-associated TCR beta chains were more clonally expanded and had lower generation probabilities than equally common non-associated chains. It was suggested by the authors that the approach could potentially be generalized to other disease states and immunological phenotypes.

A note on this clone: The antigen this receptor binds is unknown.

In total, approximately 610 healthy bone marrow donors made up the cohort. At the time of sampling, all cohort members were nominally healthy, though unrecorded immune exposures were likely present. The donor was CMV seronegative and was included in the group of under 450 seronegative cohort members. Each donor provided a peripheral blood sample, and peripheral blood mononuclear cells were used for TCR beta sequencing. The Qiagen DNeasy Blood Extraction Kit was used to extract genomic DNA from the blood cell samples. This receptor was obtained from a woman younger than 45 in good health and CMV-seronegative. The chain links TRBV9 with TRBJ2-2; TRBD1 matches 8 bases in the middle. The sample was PBMCs. The sequence in DNA is TGTGCCAGCAGCGTACAAACCGGGACAGGACCTTCCGGGGAGCTGTTTTTT. This sequence encodes CASSVQTGTGPSGELFF. With the portions outside the CDR3 filled from the reference TRBV9 and TRBJ2-2 genes, the complete variable region becomes DSGVTQTPKHLITATGQRVTLRCSPRSGDLSVYWYQQSLDQGLQFLIQYYNGEERAKGNILERFSAQQFPDLHSELNLSSLELGDSALYFCASSVQTGTGPSGELFFGEGSRLTVL.